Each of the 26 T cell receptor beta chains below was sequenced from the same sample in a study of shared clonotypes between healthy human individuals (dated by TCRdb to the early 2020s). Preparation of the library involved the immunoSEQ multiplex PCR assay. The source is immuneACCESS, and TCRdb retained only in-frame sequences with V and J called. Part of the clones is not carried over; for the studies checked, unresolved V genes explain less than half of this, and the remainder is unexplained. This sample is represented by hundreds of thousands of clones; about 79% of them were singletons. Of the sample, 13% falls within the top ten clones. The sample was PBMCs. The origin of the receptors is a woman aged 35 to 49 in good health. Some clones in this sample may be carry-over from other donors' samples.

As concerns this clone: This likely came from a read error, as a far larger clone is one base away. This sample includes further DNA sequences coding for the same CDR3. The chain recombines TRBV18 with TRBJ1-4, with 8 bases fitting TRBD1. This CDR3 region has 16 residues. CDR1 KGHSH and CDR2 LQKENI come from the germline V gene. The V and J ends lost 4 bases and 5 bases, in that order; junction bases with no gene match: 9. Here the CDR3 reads CASSHGLGQVNEKLFF. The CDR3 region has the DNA TGTGCCAGCTCACATGGGCTGGGACAGGTAAATGAAAAACTGTTTTTT.

CDR3: CASSLLGNEQFF. CDR3 nucleotides: TGTGCCAGCAGCTTATTAGGCAATGAGCAGTTCTTC. V usage is TRBV11-3 and J usage is TRBJ2-1; D is uncertain. CDR1 SGHNT and CDR2 YENEEA come from the germline V gene. The CDR3 sequence is 12 residues long. Trimming stripped 2 bases from V and 6 bases from J, with 5 bases between. The full variable domain, in which reference TRBV11-3 and TRBJ2-1 provide the parts outside the CDR3, is EAGVVQSPRYKIIEKKQPVAFWCNPISGHNTLYWYLQNLGQGPELLIRYENEEAVDDSQLPKDRFSAERLKGVDSTLKIQPAELGDSAVYLCASSLLGNEQFFGPGTRLTVL.

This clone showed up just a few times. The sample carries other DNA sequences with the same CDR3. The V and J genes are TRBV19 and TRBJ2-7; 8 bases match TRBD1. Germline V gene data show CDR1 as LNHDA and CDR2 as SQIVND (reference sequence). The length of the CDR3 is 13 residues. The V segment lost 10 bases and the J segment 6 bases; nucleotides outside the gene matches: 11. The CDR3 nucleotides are TGTGCCACCTCGGGGCAGGGGGCTGGCGAGCAGTACTTC. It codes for CATSGQGAGEQYF.

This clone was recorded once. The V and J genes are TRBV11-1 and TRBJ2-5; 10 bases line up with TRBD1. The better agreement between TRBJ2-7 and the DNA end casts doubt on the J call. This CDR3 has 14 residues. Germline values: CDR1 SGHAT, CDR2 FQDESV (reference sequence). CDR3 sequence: CASSDRDRGYEQYF. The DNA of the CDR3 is TGTGCCAGCAGTGACCGGGACAGGGGTTACGAGCAGTACTTC.

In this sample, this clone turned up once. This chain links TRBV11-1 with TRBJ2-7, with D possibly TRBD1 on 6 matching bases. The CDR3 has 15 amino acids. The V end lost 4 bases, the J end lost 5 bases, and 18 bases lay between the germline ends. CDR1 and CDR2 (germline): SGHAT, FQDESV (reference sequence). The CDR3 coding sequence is TGTGCCAGCAGCTCTCCATCGGTGGGGGCAGACGAGCAGTACTTC. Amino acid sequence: CASSSPSVGADEQYF.

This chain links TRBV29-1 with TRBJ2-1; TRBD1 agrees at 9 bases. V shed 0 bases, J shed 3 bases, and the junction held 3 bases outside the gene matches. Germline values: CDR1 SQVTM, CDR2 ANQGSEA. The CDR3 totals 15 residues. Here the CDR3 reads CSVEEDRGGYNEQFF. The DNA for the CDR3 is TGCAGCGTTGAAGAAGACAGGGGGGGCTACAATGAGCAGTTCTTC.

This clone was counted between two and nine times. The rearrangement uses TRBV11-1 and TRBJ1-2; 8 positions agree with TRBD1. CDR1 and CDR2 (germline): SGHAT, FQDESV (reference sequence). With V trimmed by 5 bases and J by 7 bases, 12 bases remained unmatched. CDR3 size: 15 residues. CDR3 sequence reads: CASSVGPTGGSGYTF. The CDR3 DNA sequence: TGTGCCAGCAGCGTAGGACCCACAGGGGGTAGTGGCTACACCTTC.

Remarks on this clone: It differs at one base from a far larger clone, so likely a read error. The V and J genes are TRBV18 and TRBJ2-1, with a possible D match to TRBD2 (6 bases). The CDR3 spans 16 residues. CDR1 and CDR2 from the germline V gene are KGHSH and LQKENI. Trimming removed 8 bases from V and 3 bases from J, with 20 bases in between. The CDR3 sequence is CASRIGGAEYYNEQFF. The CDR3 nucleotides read TGTGCCAGCCGGATCGGGGGAGCGGAATACTACAATGAGCAGTTCTTC.

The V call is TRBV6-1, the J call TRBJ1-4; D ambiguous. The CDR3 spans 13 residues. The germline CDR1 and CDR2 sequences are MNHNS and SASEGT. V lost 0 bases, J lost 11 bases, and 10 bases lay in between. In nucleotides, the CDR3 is TGTGCCAGCAGTGAAGCGTTGCGAGGGAAACTGTTTTTT. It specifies CASSEALRGKLFF.

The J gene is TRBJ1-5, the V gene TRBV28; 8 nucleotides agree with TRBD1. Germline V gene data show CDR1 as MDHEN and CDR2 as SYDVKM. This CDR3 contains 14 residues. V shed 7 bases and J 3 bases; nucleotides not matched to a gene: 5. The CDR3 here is CASTRTGSNQPQHF. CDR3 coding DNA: TGTGCCAGCACCCGGACAGGGTCCAATCAGCCCCAGCATTTT.

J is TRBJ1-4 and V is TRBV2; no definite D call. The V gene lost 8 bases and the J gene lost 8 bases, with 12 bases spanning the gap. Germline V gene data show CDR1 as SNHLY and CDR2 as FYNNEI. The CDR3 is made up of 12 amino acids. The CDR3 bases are TGTGCCAGCCGAGTGGCCGGCGAAAAACTGTTTTTT. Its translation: CASRVAGEKLFF.

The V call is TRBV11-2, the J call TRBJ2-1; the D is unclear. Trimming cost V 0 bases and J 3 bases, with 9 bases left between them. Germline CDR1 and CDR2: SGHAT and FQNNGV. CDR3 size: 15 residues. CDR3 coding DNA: TGTGCCAGCAGCTTAGAGTCGGTAGGCTACAATGAGCAGTTCTTC. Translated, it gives CASSLESVGYNEQFF.

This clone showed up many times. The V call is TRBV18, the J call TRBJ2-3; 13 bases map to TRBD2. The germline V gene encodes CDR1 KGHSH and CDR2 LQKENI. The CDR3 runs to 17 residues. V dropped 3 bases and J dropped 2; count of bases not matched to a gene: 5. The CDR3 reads CASSPATSGRITDTQYF. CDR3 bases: TGTGCCAGCTCACCTGCGACTAGCGGGAGGATCACAGATACGCAGTATTTT.

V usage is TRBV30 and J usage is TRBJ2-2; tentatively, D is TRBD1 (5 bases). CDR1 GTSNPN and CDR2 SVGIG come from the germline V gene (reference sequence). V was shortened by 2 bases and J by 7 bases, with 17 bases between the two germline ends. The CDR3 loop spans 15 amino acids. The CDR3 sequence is CAWSKKGQGRGELFF. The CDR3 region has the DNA TGTGCCTGGAGTAAAAAGGGGCAGGGTCGCGGGGAGCTGTTTTTT.

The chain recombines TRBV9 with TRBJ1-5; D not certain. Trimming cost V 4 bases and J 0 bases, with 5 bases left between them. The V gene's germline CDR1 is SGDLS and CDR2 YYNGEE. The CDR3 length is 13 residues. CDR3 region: CASSKYSNQPQHF. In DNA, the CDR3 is TGTGCCAGCAGCAAGTATAGCAATCAGCCCCAGCATTTT.

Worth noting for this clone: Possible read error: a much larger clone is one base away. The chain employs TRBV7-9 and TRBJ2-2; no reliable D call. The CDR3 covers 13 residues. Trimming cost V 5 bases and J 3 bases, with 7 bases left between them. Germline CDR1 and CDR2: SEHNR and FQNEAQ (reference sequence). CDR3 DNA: TGTGCCAGCAGCGTAGGAGACACCGGGGAGCTGTTTTTT. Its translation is CASSVGDTGELFF.

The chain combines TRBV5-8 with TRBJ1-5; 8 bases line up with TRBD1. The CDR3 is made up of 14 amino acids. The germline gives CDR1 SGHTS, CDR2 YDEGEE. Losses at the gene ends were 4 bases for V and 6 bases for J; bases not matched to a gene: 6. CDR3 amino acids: CASSAGQGSQPQHF. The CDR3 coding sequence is TGTGCCAGCAGCGCCGGACAGGGAAGTCAGCCCCAGCATTTT.

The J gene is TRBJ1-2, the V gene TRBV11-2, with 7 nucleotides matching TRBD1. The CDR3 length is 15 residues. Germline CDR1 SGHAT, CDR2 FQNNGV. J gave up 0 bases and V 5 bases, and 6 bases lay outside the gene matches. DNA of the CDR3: TGTGCCAGCAGCCCCCTGACAGGGACTAACTATGGCTACACCTTC. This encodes CASSPLTGTNYGYTF.

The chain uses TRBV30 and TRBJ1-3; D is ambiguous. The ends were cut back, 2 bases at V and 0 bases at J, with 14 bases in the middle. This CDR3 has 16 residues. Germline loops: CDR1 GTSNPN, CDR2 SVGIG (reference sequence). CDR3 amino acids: CAWSLEYIPSGNTIYF. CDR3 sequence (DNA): TGTGCCTGGAGTTTGGAGTACATCCCCTCTGGAAACACCATATATTTT.

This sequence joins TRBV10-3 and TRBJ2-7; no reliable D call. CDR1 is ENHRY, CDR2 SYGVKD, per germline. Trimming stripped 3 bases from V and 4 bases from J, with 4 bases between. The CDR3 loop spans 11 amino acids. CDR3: CAISDRYEQYF. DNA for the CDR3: TGTGCCATCAGTGACAGGTACGAGCAGTACTTC.

The CDR3 loop is CSVEPGRTVNEQFF. CDR3 coding DNA: TGCAGCGTTGAACCCGGGAGAACGGTCAATGAGCAGTTCTTC. This chain connects TRBV29-1 to TRBJ2-1; D might be TRBD2 (6 bases). Germline assignment: CDR1 SQVTM and CDR2 ANQGSEA. Trimming removed 2 bases at V and 6 bases at J, with 14 bases between. The CDR3 length is 14 residues.

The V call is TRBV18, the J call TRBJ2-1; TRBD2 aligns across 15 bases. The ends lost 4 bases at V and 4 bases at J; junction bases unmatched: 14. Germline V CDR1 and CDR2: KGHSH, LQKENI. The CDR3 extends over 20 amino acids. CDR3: CASSRFEGLAGGPGYNEQFF. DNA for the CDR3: TGTGCCAGCTCACGATTTGAAGGACTAGCGGGAGGGCCGGGTTACAATGAGCAGTTCTTC.

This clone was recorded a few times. As DNA, the CDR3 is TGTGCCAGCAGCGTAGGCCCGGACACAACTGGAAACACCATATATTTT. The encoded protein is CASSVGPDTTGNTIYF. The gene calls are TRBV9 and TRBJ1-3, with D possibly matching TRBD1 (5 bases). CDR3 length equals 16 residues. CDR1 is SGDLS, CDR2 YYNGEE, per germline. V was trimmed by 0 bases and J by 2 bases, leaving 12 bases between them.

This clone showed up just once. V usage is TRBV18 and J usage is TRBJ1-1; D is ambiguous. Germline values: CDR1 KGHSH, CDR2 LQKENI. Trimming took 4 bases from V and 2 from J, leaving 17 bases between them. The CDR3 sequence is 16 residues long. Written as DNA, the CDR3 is TGTGCCAGCTCACTCTCCAAGGTAATTGAAAACACTGAAGCTTTCTTT. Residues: CASSLSKVIENTEAFF.

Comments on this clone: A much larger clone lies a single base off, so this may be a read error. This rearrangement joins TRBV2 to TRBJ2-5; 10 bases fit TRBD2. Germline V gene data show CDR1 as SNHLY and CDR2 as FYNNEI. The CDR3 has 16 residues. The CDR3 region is CAGSDPRVAGGETQYF. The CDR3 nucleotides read TGTGCCGGCAGTGACCCCCGGGTAGCGGGAGGTGAGACCCAGTACTTC.

In DNA, the CDR3 is TGTGCCAGTGCGGCTAGCGGGAGTGGCAATGAGCAGTTCTTC. Its translation is CASAASGSGNEQFF. This rearrangement joins TRBV19 to TRBJ2-1, with 10 nucleotides matching TRBD2. CDR3 size: 14 residues. Germline assignment: CDR1 LNHDA and CDR2 SQIVND (reference sequence). After removal of 8 bases from V and 6 bases from J, the junction contained 7 bases not matched to a gene. Together with reference TRBV19 and TRBJ2-1, the CDR3 gives the full variable domain: DGGITQSPKYLFRKEGQNVTLSCEQNLNHDAMYWYRQDPGQGLRLIYYSQIVNDFQKGDIAEGYSVSREKKESFPLTVTSAQKNPTAFYLCASAASGSGNEQFFGPGTRLTVL.